These 11 T cell receptor beta chains share one sample of origin, sequenced in a study of T cell changes during pregnancy in multiple sclerosis. TCRdb's table, derived via immunoSEQ multiplex PCR, lists solely in-frame clones and lacks some. The sample contains 85,000 to 100,000 clones, approximately 89% of which appear only once. Sequences were derived from peripheral blood, sampled before pregnancy. Source of these receptors: a female donor with multiple sclerosis, enrolled in a pregnancy study.

V usage is TRBV29-1 and J usage is TRBJ2-7; no clear D. V lost 5 bases to trimming and J lost 0 bases, with 14 bases between them. The germline gives CDR1 SQVTM, CDR2 ANQGSEA. CDR3 length: 14 residues. The CDR3 DNA reads as TGCAGCGTTCAAGGTGCGGCAAACTCCTACGAGCAGTACTTC. It encodes CSVQGAANSYEQYF.

This chain joins TRBV19 and TRBJ1-4; 8 nucleotides agree with TRBD1. CDR1 LNHDA and CDR2 SQIVND come from the germline V gene (reference sequence). Trimming removed 5 bases from V and 3 bases from J; junction bases left unmatched: 5. CDR3 length equals 15 residues. As DNA, the CDR3 is TGTGCCAGTAGTGCTGGACAGGGTTCTAATGAAAAACTGTTTTTT. Its translation: CASSAGQGSNEKLFF.

This chain uses TRBV14 with TRBJ1-3; D may be TRBD1 (5 bases). Trimming took 1 base from V and 0 from J, leaving 10 bases between them. The V gene's germline CDR1 is SGHDN and CDR2 FVKESK. The CDR3 totals 16 residues. CDR3 in DNA: TGTGCCAGCAGCCAAGTGACAGCTTTCTCTGGAAACACCATATATTTT. This gives the protein CASSQVTAFSGNTIYF.

The rearrangement uses TRBV7-2 and TRBJ1-2; D unresolved. Germline CDR1 reads SGHTA; CDR2 reads FQGNSA. The V gene lost 0 bases and the J gene lost 4 bases, with 9 bases spanning the gap. The CDR3 consists of 14 residues. The CDR3 region has the DNA TGTGCCAGCAGCTTAGCTCCTGAAGCCTATGGCTACACCTTC. It codes for CASSLAPEAYGYTF.

The chain joins TRBV7-3 to TRBJ2-1; 12 nucleotides line up with TRBD2. Germline lookup yields CDR1 SGHTA and CDR2 FQGTGA. The CDR3 contains 16 residues. The trim removed 5 bases at V and 6 bases at J, leaving 8 bases unmatched. The DNA for the CDR3 is TGTGCCAGCAGCACCGGACTAGCGGGAACATCCAATGAGCAGTTCTTC. Its translation is CASSTGLAGTSNEQFF.

The J gene is TRBJ2-7, the V gene TRBV9, with a possible D match to TRBD2 (5 bases). Germline CDR1 is SGDLS and CDR2 is YYNGEE. The CDR3 runs 15 residues. Trimming removed 0 bases at V and 0 bases at J, with 10 bases between. CDR3 protein: CASSVGGLASYEQYF. The CDR3 DNA sequence: TGTGCCAGCAGCGTAGGAGGGCTAGCCTCCTACGAGCAGTACTTC. The full variable domain, rest sourced from reference TRBV9 and TRBJ2-7, is DSGVTQTPKHLITATGQRVTLRCSPRSGDLSVYWYQQSLDQGLQFLIQYYNGEERAKGNILERFSAQQFPDLHSELNLSSLELGDSALYFCASSVGGLASYEQYFGPGTRLTVT.

The J gene is TRBJ2-1, the V gene TRBV29-1; weak D call: TRBD2 (6 bases). Germline V gene lookup returns CDR1 SQVTM and CDR2 ANQGSEA. The CDR3 consists of 14 residues. V was pared by 4 bases and J by 6 bases, with 16 bases between. CDR3 nucleotides: TGCAGCGTTGGTAGGAGGGCTCGGGGCAATGAGCAGTTCTTC. This sequence encodes CSVGRRARGNEQFF.

The chain joins TRBV6-1 to TRBJ2-1; 7 bases agree with TRBD2. The trim removed 7 bases at V and 1 base at J, leaving 1 base unmatched. The CDR3 sequence is 13 residues long. Germline V gives CDR1 MNHNS, CDR2 SASEGT. The CDR3 spells CASKLASYNEQFF. In nucleotides, the CDR3 is TGTGCCAGCAAACTAGCGTCCTACAATGAGCAGTTCTTC.

This sequence joins TRBV7-9 and TRBJ1-1; D is unresolved. This CDR3 is 13 amino acids long. Deletions cut 5 bases from V and 7 bases from J, with 14 bases between. Per the germline V gene, CDR1 is SEHNR and CDR2 is FQNEAQ (reference sequence). The CDR3 loop is CASSIPQRGEAFF. The DNA for the CDR3 is TGTGCCAGCAGCATCCCTCAGCGGGGTGAAGCTTTCTTT.

The J gene is TRBJ2-5, the V gene TRBV6-5; 14 nucleotides line up with TRBD2. Trimming took 2 bases from V and 3 from J; bases not matched to a gene: 2. CDR3 length: 16 residues. Germline values: CDR1 MNHEY, CDR2 SVGAGI. CDR3 protein: CASSYGTSGSKETQYF. In nucleotides, the CDR3 is TGTGCCAGCAGTTACGGGACTAGCGGGAGTAAAGAGACCCAGTACTTC.

The chain links TRBV7-8 to TRBJ2-7, with TRBD1 matching 9 bases. The CDR3 covers 14 residues. Germline V gene lookup returns CDR1 SGHVS and CDR2 FQNEAQ. The V gene end was trimmed by 4 bases and the J gene end by 6 bases; junction bases not matched to a gene: 7. The CDR3 is CASSSRDRAGEQYF. The CDR3 DNA reads as TGTGCCAGCAGCTCCCGGGACAGGGCTGGCGAGCAGTACTTC.